Below, 32 T cell receptor beta chains from the same sample are listed, as sequenced in a study of blood T cell repertoires in COVID-19. Repertoires were generated with immunoSEQ multiplex PCR, while TCRdb's copy carries only in-frame clones and drops some. The data contain some 70,000 clones, almost 90% of them singletons. The sample comprised peripheral blood. These receptors were collected from a man aged 50-60 years with acute or convalescent COVID-19.

The chain links TRBV30 to TRBJ2-1, with 8 positions matching TRBD2. CDR3 length: 15 amino acids. Germline-derived CDR1 and CDR2 are GTSNPN and SVGIG (reference sequence). V lost 5 bases to trimming and J lost 8 bases; unmatched junction nucleotides: 14. The CDR3 sequence: CAWSTGTRSSDEQFF. In DNA, the CDR3 is TGTGCCTGGTCTACCGGGACTAGGAGCTCCGATGAGCAGTTCTTC.

CDR3: CASGGVLGELFF. The DNA of the CDR3 is TGTGCCAGCGGAGGGGTTCTCGGGGAGCTGTTTTTT. The chain is built from TRBV19 and TRBJ2-2; D is perhaps TRBD2 (6 bases). The CDR3 spans 12 residues. The germline V gene has CDR1 LNHDA and CDR2 SQIVND (reference sequence). Between the trimmed V and J ends, which lost 9 bases and 7 bases, there was a span of 12 bases.

V and J are TRBV29-1 and TRBJ2-6, with 8 bases identical to TRBD1. The CDR3 has 19 amino acids. With 5 bases clipped from V and 1 base from J, the junction kept 16 bases outside the gene matches. Germline CDR1 reads SQVTM; CDR2 reads ANQGSEA. The CDR3 nucleotides are TGCAGCGTTCCCAGGATCCGACAGGGGCCTCATTCTGGGGCCAACGTCCTGACTTTC. Encoded protein: CSVPRIRQGPHSGANVLTF.

The V and J genes are TRBV6-6 and TRBJ1-5, with 11 nucleotides matching TRBD1. Germline-derived CDR1 and CDR2 are MNHNY and SVGAGI (reference sequence). There are 16 residues in the CDR3. V trimming: 2 bases; J trimming: 7 bases; junction bases outside the gene matches: 7. CDR3 amino acids: CASSYGGQGASQPQHF. CDR3 DNA: TGTGCCAGCAGTTACGGAGGACAGGGGGCCTCCCAGCCCCAGCATTTT.

The V and J genes are TRBV6-2 or TRBV6-3 and TRBJ2-1, with 12 bases aligning to TRBD2. The junction had 3 bases not matched to a gene; V was cut back by 5 bases and J by 10 bases. Looked up from germline, CDR1 is MNHEY and CDR2 is SVGEGT. The CDR3 is 13 residues long. In nucleotides, the CDR3 is TGTGCCAGCAGTCCCGGACTAGCGGGGGAGCAGTTCTTC. Its translation is CASSPGLAGEQFF.

Only one count was recorded for this clone. The V call is TRBV21-1, the J call TRBJ2-5; TRBD2 is taken as the D call from the table, unchecked against the DNA. TRBV21-1 is assigned pseudogene status. The CDR3 spans 17 residues. CDR3 nucleotides: TGTGCCAGCACCGGGAGTGGACTAGCGGGAGGGGGAGAGACCCAGTACTTC. It translates to CASTGSGLAGGGETQYF.

The chain uses TRBV5-1 and TRBJ1-3, with 8 bases that match TRBD1. The CDR3 contains 14 residues. V shed 2 bases, J shed 6 bases, and the junction held 4 bases outside the gene matches. CDR1 and CDR2 (germline): SGHRS, YFSETQ. The CDR3, as DNA: TGCGCCAGCAGCTTCGGACAGGGATTAAACACCATATATTTT. This translates into CASSFGQGLNTIYF.

CDR3 region: CASRTVLTGELFF. The CDR3 bases are TGTGCCAGCCGTACGGTATTGACCGGGGAGCTGTTTTTT. The rearrangement joins TRBV6-5 to TRBJ2-2, with D unclear. CDR3 length: 13 amino acids. V lost 8 bases and J 5 bases, leaving 12 bases between the germline ends. Germline V gives CDR1 MNHEY, CDR2 SVGAGI.

V usage is TRBV24-1 and J usage is TRBJ1-5, with TRBD1 identical over 8 bases. The CDR3 consists of 17 residues. Germline CDR1 is KGHDR and CDR2 is SFDVKD. Trimming at V came to 3 bases and at J to 4 bases, leaving 10 bases not matched to a gene. The DNA for the CDR3 is TGTGCCACCAGTGATACTCGACAGGGGAGGACGAATCAGCCCCAGCATTTT. Translation: CATSDTRQGRTNQPQHF.

The chain links TRBV19 to TRBJ1-2; tentatively, D is TRBD1 (6 bases). Germline V CDR1 and CDR2: LNHDA, SQIVND (reference sequence). The CDR3 extends over 14 amino acids. Trimming cost V 3 bases and J 5 bases, with 13 bases left between them. The CDR3 nucleotides are TGTGCCAGTAGTATGGGCCGGACAGATTATGGCTACACCTTC. Translating it yields CASSMGRTDYGYTF.

J is TRBJ1-1 and V is TRBV28, with D possibly TRBD1 on 5 matching bases. The germline CDR1 and CDR2 sequences are MDHEN and SYDVKM. The CDR3 contains 12 residues. In DNA, the CDR3 is TGTGCGGGGGGGTCCCAAGTCACTGAAGCTTTCTTT. This sequence encodes CAGGSQVTEAFF.

This clone showed up just a few times. The genes are TRBV7-9 and TRBJ2-7; TRBD2 aligns across 8 bases. This CDR3 is 15 amino acids long. V was pared by 4 bases and J by 4 bases, with 9 bases of the junction left unmatched. Germline values: CDR1 SEHNR, CDR2 FQNEAQ (reference sequence). Here the CDR3 reads CASSSGLGYAYEQYF. In nucleotides, the CDR3 is TGTGCCAGCAGCTCGGGACTAGGGTACGCATACGAGCAGTACTTC.

The chain's CDR3 is CASSSSFNQPQHF. In nucleotides, the CDR3 is TGTGCCAGCAGTTCAAGCTTCAATCAGCCCCAGCATTTT. The chain carries TRBV28 and TRBJ1-5; D is undetermined. The germline CDR1 and CDR2 sequences are MDHEN and SYDVKM. This CDR3 has 13 amino acids. Trimming left V 4 bases short and J 3 bases short, with 7 bases between.

V usage is TRBV24-1 and J usage is TRBJ2-5; the D gene is possibly TRBD2 (7 bases). The germline V and J ends were trimmed by 5 bases and 2 bases, with 11 bases remaining between them. Germline CDR1 KGHDR, CDR2 SFDVKD. There are 14 residues in the CDR3. CDR3 sequence reads: CATSVGGGQETQYF. The CDR3 region has the DNA TGTGCCACCAGTGTAGGGGGGGGTCAAGAGACCCAGTACTTC.

The rearrangement links TRBV27 to TRBJ2-7; 9 bases are shared with TRBD1. V lost 6 bases to trimming and J lost 6 bases; unmatched junction nucleotides: 15. Germline V lookup: CDR1 MNHEY, CDR2 SMNVEV (reference sequence). The CDR3 length is 16 residues. Written as DNA, the CDR3 is TGTGCCAGCAGAACCGCGCCGACCGGGACAGGGCCCGAGCAGTACTTC. Its translation is CASRTAPTGTGPEQYF.

CDR3 nucleotide sequence: TGTGCCAGCATCCAGACAGGCCAAGAGACCCAGTACTTC. Protein: CASIQTGQETQYF. This rearrangement joins TRBV21-1 to TRBJ2-5; the table gives TRBD1 as D, unverified against the DNA. TRBV21-1 is designated a pseudogene. The length of the CDR3 is 13 residues.

The chain recombines TRBV6-6 with TRBJ2-7; 7 bases fit TRBD1. Germline CDR1 reads MNHNY; CDR2 reads SVGAGI (reference sequence). The CDR3 extends over 15 amino acids. The ends lost 2 bases at V and 8 bases at J; junction bases unmatched: 12. The CDR3 here is CASSYVTGPREKQYF. CDR3 DNA: TGTGCCAGCAGTTACGTGACAGGGCCGCGCGAAAAGCAGTACTTC.

V and J are TRBV18 and TRBJ2-1, with D unresolved. The V gene's germline CDR1 is KGHSH and CDR2 LQKENI. Trimming removed 0 bases from V and 4 bases from J, with 7 bases in between. CDR3 length: 14 residues. The CDR3 DNA is TGTGCCAGCTCACCACCGCCGGGTTACAATGAGCAGTTCTTC. It encodes CASSPPPGYNEQFF.

The chain uses TRBV18 and TRBJ2-3, with 7 bases identical to TRBD2. The CDR3 sequence is 17 residues long. The ends lost 2 bases at V and 4 bases at J; junction bases unmatched: 12. Germline V gene data show CDR1 as KGHSH and CDR2 as LQKENI. The CDR3 sequence is CASSPMAGVPPPDTQYF. DNA for the CDR3: TGTGCCAGCTCACCAATGGCGGGAGTGCCTCCCCCAGATACGCAGTATTTT. The full variable domain, rest sourced from reference TRBV18 and TRBJ2-3, is NAGVMQNPRHLVRRRGQEARLRCSPMKGHSHVYWYRQLPEEGLKFMVYLQKENIIDESGMPKERFSAEFPKEGPSILRIQQVVRGDSAAYFCASSPMAGVPPPDTQYFGPGTRLTVL.

The gene calls are TRBV5-8 and TRBJ2-5; a weak D match, TRBD1 (5 bases). This CDR3 spans 13 amino acids. Germline V gives CDR1 SGHTS, CDR2 YDEGEE. The V gene lost 1 base and the J gene lost 5 bases, with 9 bases spanning the gap. CDR3 loop: CASSLRGPETQYF. CDR3 nucleotides: TGTGCCAGCAGCTTGAGGGGCCCGGAGACCCAGTACTTC.

This chain links TRBV19 with TRBJ2-4, with 10 positions matching TRBD2. Germline lookup yields CDR1 LNHDA and CDR2 SQIVND (reference sequence). This CDR3 has 17 residues. J was trimmed by 0 bases and V by 7 bases; bases with no gene match: 9. The chain's CDR3 is CASTAMTSGLAKNIQYF. The CDR3 DNA sequence: TGTGCCAGTACCGCTATGACTAGCGGGTTAGCCAAAAACATTCAGTACTTC.

V and J are TRBV19 and TRBJ2-7, with TRBD1 matching over 8 bases. The V segment lost 6 bases and the J segment 2 bases; nucleotides outside the gene matches: 9. Germline V lookup: CDR1 LNHDA, CDR2 SQIVND (reference sequence). The CDR3 totals 15 residues. CDR3 loop: CASRSGQDGPYEQYF. DNA of the CDR3: TGTGCCAGTAGATCGGGACAGGACGGACCCTACGAGCAGTACTTC.

The chain is built from TRBV30 and TRBJ1-2; no clear D gene. Germline-derived CDR1 and CDR2 are GTSNPN and SVGIG (reference sequence). The V gene lost 4 bases and the J gene lost 2 bases, with 5 bases spanning the gap. The CDR3 sequence is 11 residues long. CDR3 region: CAWNRNYGYTF. For the CDR3, the DNA is TGTGCCTGGAACAGAAACTATGGCTACACCTTC.

J is TRBJ1-2 and V is TRBV6-2 or TRBV6-3, with 9 bases aligning to TRBD1. Trimming cost V 5 bases and J 5 bases; bases outside gene matches: 12. The germline gives CDR1 MNHEY, CDR2 SVGEGT. This CDR3 has 16 amino acids. CDR3 DNA sequence: TGTGCCAGCAGTGACCGGACAGGGGACTTATTTTATGGCTACACCTTC. It translates to CASSDRTGDLFYGYTF.

This chain joins TRBV29-1 and TRBJ2-2, with 9 bases lining up with TRBD2. J lost 4 bases, V lost 6 bases, and 9 bases had no gene match. This CDR3 is 15 amino acids long. Germline V gene sequence: CDR1 SQVTM, CDR2 ANQGSEA. In nucleotides, the CDR3 is TGCAGCGTGATCGACAGCGGGAGGTTCACCGGGGAGCTGTTTTTT. Translating it yields CSVIDSGRFTGELFF.

This clone has just one count. The J gene is TRBJ1-2, the V gene TRBV27, with no clear D. Trimming took off 1 base at V and 1 base at J, with 13 bases between the two ends. CDR3 size: 16 residues. Germline CDR1 MNHEY, CDR2 SMNVEV (reference sequence). In nucleotides, the CDR3 is TGTGCCAGCAGTTTATTAGGCCAGGCCTTTAACTATGGCTACACCTTC. Translation: CASSLLGQAFNYGYTF.

The genes are TRBV19 and TRBJ2-5; 13 positions match TRBD2. CDR1 and CDR2 from the germline V gene are LNHDA and SQIVND (reference sequence). With V trimmed by 5 bases and J by 5 bases, 8 bases remained unmatched. This CDR3 spans 16 amino acids. CDR3 bases: TGTGCCAGTAGTGTTACTAGCGGGAGGGCCCGGGAGACCCAGTACTTC. Amino acids: CASSVTSGRARETQYF.

The chain recombines TRBV11-2 with TRBJ2-2, with D perhaps TRBD2 (6 bases). Germline loops: CDR1 SGHAT, CDR2 FQNNGV. V lost 3 bases and J lost 0, with 8 bases in between. CDR3 length equals 15 residues. The CDR3 sequence is CASSLRGANTGELFF. The CDR3 DNA reads as TGTGCCAGCAGCTTGCGCGGGGCGAACACCGGGGAGCTGTTTTTT.

V and J are TRBV30 and TRBJ1-4; D is perhaps TRBD1 (5 bases). The CDR3 has 17 amino acids. CDR1 is GTSNPN, CDR2 SVGIG, per germline (reference sequence). Trimming took 3 bases from V and 2 from J, leaving 19 bases between them. Here the CDR3 DNA reads TGTGCCTGGAGCCAGGCAATCGCAGGGAACACTAATGAAAAACTGTTTTTT. This codes for CAWSQAIAGNTNEKLFF.

The chain carries TRBV1 and TRBJ2-5; the D call of TRBD2 is as the table states it, not checked on the DNA. TRBV1 is a documented pseudogene. This CDR3 comprises 17 residues. The CDR3 bases are TGCACCAGCAGCCAAGGACTAGCGGGAGGCCCAGCAGGGGCCCAGTACTTC. This gives the protein CTSSQGLAGGPAGAQYF.

This clone has only one observation. The chain uses TRBV30 and TRBJ1-3; 7 bases are shared with TRBD1. Unmatched junction bases numbered 6, after V lost 2 bases and J lost 2 bases. This CDR3 is built from 15 residues. The germline V gene has CDR1 GTSNPN and CDR2 SVGIG (reference sequence). CDR3 residues: CAWSRSGTAGNTIYF. In DNA, the CDR3 is TGTGCCTGGAGTAGATCCGGGACAGCTGGAAACACCATATATTTT.

The V gene is TRBV18, the J gene TRBJ1-5, with 8 bases fitting TRBD1. Germline-derived CDR1 and CDR2 are KGHSH and LQKENI. The V gene end was trimmed by 5 bases and the J gene end by 7 bases; junction bases not matched to a gene: 7. The CDR3 spans 14 residues. The CDR3: CASSETGAIQPQHF. The CDR3 coding sequence is TGTGCCAGCTCAGAGACAGGGGCTATCCAGCCCCAGCATTTT. Supplemented by reference TRBV18 and TRBJ1-5, the full variable domain reads NAGVMQNPRHLVRRRGQEARLRCSPMKGHSHVYWYRQLPEEGLKFMVYLQKENIIDESGMPKERFSAEFPKEGPSILRIQQVVRGDSAAYFCASSETGAIQPQHFGDGTRLSIL.